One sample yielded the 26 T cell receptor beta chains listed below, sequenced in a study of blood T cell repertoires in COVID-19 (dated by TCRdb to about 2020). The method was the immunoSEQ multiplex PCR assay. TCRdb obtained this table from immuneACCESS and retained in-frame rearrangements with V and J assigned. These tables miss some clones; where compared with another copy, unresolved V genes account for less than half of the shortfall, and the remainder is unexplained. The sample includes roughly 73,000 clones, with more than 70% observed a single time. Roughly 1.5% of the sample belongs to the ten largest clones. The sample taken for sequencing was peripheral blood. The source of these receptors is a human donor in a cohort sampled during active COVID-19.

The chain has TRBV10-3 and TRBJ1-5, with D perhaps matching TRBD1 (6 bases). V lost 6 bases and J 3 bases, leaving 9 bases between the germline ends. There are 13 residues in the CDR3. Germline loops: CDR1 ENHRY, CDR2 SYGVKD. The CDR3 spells CAIRRQDNQPQHF. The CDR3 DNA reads TGTGCCATCAGGAGACAGGACAATCAGCCCCAGCATTTT.

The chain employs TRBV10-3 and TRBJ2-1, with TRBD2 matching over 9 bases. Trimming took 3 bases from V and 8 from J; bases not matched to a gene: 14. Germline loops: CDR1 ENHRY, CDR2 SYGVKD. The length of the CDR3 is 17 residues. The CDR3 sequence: CAISDPSLAGGLDEQFF. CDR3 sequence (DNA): TGTGCCATCAGTGATCCCTCCTTGGCGGGAGGGTTGGATGAGCAGTTCTTC.

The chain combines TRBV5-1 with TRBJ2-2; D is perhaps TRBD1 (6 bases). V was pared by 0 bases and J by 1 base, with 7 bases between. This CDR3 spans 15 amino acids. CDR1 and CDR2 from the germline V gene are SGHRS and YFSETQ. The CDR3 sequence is CASSLEGGNTGELFF. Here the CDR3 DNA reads TGCGCCAGCAGCTTGGAAGGGGGGAACACCGGGGAGCTGTTTTTT.

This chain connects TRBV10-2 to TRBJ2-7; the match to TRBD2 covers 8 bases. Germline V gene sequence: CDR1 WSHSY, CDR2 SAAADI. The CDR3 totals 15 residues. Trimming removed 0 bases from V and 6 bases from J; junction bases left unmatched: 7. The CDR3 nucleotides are TGCGCCAGCAGTGAGTCGGGCCTAGCGGGTGGCGAGCAGTACTTC. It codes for CASSESGLAGGEQYF.

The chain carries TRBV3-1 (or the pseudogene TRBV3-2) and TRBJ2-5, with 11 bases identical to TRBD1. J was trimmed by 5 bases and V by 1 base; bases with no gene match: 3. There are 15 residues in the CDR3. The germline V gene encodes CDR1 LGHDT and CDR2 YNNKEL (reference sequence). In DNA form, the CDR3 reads TGTGCCAGCAGCCAAGGAGGACAGGGGGCTGAGACCCAGTACTTC. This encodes CASSQGGQGAETQYF.

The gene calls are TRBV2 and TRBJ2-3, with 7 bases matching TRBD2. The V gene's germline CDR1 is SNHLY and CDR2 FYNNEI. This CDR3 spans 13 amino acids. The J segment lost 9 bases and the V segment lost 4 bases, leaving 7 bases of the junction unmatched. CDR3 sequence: CASSASGPGTQYF. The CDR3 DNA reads TGTGCCAGCAGTGCTAGCGGCCCGGGGACGCAGTATTTT.

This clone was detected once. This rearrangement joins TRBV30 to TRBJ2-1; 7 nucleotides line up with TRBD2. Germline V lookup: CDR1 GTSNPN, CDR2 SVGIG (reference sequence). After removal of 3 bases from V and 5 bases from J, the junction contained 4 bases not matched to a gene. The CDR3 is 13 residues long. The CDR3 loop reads CAWSSLADNEQFF. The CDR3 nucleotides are TGTGCCTGGAGCAGTCTAGCGGACAATGAGCAGTTCTTC.

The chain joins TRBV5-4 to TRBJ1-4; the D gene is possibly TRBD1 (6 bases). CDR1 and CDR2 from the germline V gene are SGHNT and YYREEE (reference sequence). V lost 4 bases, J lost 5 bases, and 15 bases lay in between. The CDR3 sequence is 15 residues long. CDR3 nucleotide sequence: TGTGCCAGCAGCACTTACAGGGAAGTGAATGAAAAACTGTTTTTT. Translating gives CASSTYREVNEKLFF.

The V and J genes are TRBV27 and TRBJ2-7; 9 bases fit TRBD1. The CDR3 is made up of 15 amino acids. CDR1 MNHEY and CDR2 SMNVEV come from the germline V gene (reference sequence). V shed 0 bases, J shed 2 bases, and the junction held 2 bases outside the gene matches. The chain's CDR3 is CASSLSGTGTYEQYV. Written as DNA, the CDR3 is TGTGCCAGCAGTTTATCAGGGACAGGGACCTACGAGCAGTACGTC.

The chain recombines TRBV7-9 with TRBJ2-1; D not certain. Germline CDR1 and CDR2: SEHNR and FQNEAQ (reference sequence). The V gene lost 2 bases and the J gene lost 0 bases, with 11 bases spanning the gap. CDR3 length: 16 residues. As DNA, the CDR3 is TGTGCCAGCAGCTTAAAGCCGAGAAACTCCTACAATGAGCAGTTCTTC. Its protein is CASSLKPRNSYNEQFF. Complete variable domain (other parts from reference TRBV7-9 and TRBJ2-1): DTGVSQNPRHKITKRGQNVTFRCDPISEHNRLYWYRQTLGQGPEFLTYFQNEAQLEKSRLLSDRFSAERPKGSFSTLEIQRTEQGDSAMYLCASSLKPRNSYNEQFFGPGTRLTVL.

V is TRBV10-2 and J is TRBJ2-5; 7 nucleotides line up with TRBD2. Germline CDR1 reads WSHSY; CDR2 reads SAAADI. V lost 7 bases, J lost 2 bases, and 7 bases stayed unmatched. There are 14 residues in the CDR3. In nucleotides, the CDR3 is TGCGCCAGCACCCCGGGGGGACGTCAAGAGACCCAGTACTTC. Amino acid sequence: CASTPGGRQETQYF.

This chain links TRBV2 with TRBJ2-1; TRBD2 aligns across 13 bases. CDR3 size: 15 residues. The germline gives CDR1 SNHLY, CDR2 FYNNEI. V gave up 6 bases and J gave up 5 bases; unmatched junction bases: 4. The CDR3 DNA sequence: TGTGCCAGCAGGGGGGGGACTAGCGGGGACAATGAGCAGTTCTTC. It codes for CASRGGTSGDNEQFF.

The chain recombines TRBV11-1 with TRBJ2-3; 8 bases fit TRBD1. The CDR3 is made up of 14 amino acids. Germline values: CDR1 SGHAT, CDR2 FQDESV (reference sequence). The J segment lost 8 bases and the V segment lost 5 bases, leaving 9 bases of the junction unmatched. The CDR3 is CASSHGQGVVTQYF. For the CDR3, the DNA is TGTGCCAGCAGCCACGGACAGGGTGTTGTTACGCAGTATTTT.

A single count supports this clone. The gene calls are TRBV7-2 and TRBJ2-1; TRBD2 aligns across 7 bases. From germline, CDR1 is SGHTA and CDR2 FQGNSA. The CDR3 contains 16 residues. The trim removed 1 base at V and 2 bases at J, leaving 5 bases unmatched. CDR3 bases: TGTGCCAGCAGCTTAGACTCTAGCGGCCCCTACAATGAGCAGTTCTTC. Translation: CASSLDSSGPYNEQFF. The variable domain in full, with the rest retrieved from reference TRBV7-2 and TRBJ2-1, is GAGVSQSPSNKVTEKGKDVELRCDPISGHTALYWYRQSLGQGLEFLIYFQGNSAPDKSGLPSDRFSAERTGGSVSTLTIQRTQQEDSAVYLCASSLDSSGPYNEQFFGPGTRLTVL.

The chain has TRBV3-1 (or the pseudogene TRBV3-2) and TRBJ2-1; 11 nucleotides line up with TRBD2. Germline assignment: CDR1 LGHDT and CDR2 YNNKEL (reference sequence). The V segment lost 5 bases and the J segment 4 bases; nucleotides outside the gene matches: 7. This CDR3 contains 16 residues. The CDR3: CASSFKLAGVYNEQFF. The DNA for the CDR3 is TGTGCCAGCAGCTTCAAACTAGCGGGAGTTTACAATGAGCAGTTCTTC.

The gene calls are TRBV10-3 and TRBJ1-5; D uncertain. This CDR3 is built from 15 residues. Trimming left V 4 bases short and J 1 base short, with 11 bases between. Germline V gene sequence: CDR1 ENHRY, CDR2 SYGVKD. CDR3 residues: CAISGQGGSNQPQHF. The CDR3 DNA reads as TGTGCCATCAGTGGACAAGGAGGAAGCAATCAGCCCCAGCATTTT.

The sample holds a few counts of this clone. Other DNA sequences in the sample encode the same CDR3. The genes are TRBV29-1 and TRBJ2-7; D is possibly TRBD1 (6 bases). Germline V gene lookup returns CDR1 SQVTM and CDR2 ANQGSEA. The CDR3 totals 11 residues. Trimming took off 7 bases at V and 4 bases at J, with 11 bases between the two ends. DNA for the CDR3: TGCAGCGCCGGGACACAATACGAGCAGTACGTC. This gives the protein CSAGTQYEQYV.

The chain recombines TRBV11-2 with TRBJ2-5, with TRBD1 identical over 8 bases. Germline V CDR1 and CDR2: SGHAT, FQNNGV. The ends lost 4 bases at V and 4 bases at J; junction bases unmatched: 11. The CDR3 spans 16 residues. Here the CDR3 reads CASSYGQGRMLETQYF. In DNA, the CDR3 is TGTGCCAGCAGCTACGGACAGGGAAGGATGCTAGAGACCCAGTACTTC.

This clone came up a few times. CDR3 coding DNA: TGTGCCAGCAGCTTAGCCCCGCAGGGGGCTAACTATGGCTACACCTTC. Translating gives CASSLAPQGANYGYTF. V is TRBV7-8 and J is TRBJ1-2, with TRBD1 matching over 7 bases. CDR3 length: 16 amino acids. J lost 0 bases, V lost 0 bases, and 4 bases had no gene match. Germline V gene lookup returns CDR1 SGHVS and CDR2 FQNEAQ.

CDR3 bases: TGCGCCAGCGGGTCGCCAGGGGGCTACGAGCAGTACTTC. Amino acids: CASGSPGGYEQYF. The V and J genes are TRBV5-1 and TRBJ2-7; TRBD1 matches 7 bases. V dropped 7 bases and J dropped 3; count of bases not matched to a gene: 7. Germline V gives CDR1 SGHRS, CDR2 YFSETQ. CDR3 length: 13 amino acids.

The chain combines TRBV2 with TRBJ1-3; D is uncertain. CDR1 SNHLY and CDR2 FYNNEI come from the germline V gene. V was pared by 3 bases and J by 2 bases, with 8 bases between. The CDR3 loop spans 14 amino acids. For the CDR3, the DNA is TGTGCCAGCAGTGATGCGGGAGCTGGAAACACCATATATTTT. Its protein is CASSDAGAGNTIYF.

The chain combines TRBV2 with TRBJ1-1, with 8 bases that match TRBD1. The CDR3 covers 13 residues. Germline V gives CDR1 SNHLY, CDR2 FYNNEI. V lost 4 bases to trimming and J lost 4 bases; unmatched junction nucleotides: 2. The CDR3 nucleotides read TGTGCCAGCAGTGCTCAGGGGGCCACTGAAGCTTTCTTT. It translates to CASSAQGATEAFF. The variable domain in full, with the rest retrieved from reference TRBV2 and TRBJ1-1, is EPEVTQTPSHQVTQMGQEVILRCVPISNHLYFYWYRQILGQKVEFLVSFYNNEISEKSEIFDDQFSVERPDGSNFTLKIRSTKLEDSAMYFCASSAQGATEAFFGQGTRLTVV.

The CDR3 protein is CASLLAGGLSNEQFF. The CDR3 DNA follows: TGTGCCAGTCTACTAGCGGGAGGGCTTAGTAATGAGCAGTTCTTC. The rearrangement links TRBV25-1 to TRBJ2-1, with TRBD2 identical over 13 bases. Per germline, CDR1 MGHDK and CDR2 SYGVNS. Trimming cost V 9 bases and J 7 bases; bases outside gene matches: 9. This CDR3 region has 15 residues.

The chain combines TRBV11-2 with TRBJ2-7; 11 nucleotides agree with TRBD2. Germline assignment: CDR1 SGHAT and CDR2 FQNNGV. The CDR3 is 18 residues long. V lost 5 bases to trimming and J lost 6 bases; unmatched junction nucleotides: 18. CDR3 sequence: CASSPIRGSGRAVREQYF. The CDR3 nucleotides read TGTGCCAGCAGCCCTATCCGGGGTAGCGGGAGGGCCGTACGCGAGCAGTACTTC.

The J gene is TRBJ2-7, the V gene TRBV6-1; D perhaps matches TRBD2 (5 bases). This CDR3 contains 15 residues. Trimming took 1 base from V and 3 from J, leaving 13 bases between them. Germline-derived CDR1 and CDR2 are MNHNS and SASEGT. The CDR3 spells CASSEEEGSSYEQYV. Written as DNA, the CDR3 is TGTGCCAGCAGTGAAGAAGAGGGCAGCAGCTACGAGCAGTACGTC.

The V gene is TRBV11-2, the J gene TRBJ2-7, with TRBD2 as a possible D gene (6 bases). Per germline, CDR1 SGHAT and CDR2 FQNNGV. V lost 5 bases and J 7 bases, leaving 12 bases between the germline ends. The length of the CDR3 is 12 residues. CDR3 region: CASSGGGWEQYV. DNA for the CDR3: TGTGCCAGCAGCGGAGGAGGGTGGGAGCAGTACGTC.